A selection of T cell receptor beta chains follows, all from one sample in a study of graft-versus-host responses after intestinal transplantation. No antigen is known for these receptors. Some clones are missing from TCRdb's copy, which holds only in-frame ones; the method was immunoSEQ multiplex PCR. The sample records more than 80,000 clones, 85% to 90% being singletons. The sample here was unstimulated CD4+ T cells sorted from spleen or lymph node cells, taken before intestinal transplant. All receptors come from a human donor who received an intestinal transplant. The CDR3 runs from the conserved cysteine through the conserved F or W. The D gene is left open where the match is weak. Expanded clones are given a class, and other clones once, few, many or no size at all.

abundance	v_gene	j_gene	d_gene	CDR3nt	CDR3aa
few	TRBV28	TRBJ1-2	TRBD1	TGTGCCAGCAGTCTCTCCGGGACAGGGGGCGCGAAAGGAAGAGGCTACACCTTC	CASSLSGTGGAKGRGYTF
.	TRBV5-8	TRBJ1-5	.	TGTGCCAGCAGCCCCAGACTGGGCGGGGGTCAGCCCCAGCATTTT	CASSPRLGGGQPQHF
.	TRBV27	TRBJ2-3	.	TGTGCCAGCAGTTCCCAAGCAAATACGCAGTATTTT	CASSSQANTQYF
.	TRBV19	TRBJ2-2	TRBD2	TGTGCCAGTAGCCGCACTAGCGGGGGAACGAACACCGGGGAGCTGTTTTTT	CASSRTSGGTNTGELFF
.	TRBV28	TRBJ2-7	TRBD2	TGTGCCAGCAGGGCCTCCGGGACTAGCAACTACGAGCAGTACTTC	CASRASGTSNYEQYF
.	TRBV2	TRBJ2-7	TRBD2	TGTGCCAGCAGTGAAGCAGCGGGGTTTTACGAGCAGTACTTC	CASSEAAGFYEQYF
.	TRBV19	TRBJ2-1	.	TGTGCCAGTAGTATAGCGGCCGGGAGCGCCGTAGATGAGCAGTTCTTC	CASSIAAGSAVDEQFF
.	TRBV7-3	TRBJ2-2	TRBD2	TGTGCCAGCAGCTTAAGGGGACGACTAGCGGATAACACCGGGGAGCTGTTTTTT	CASSLRGRLADNTGELFF
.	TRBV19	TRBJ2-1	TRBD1	TGTGCCAGTAGTCCCACCGGGACAGGGGGCAATGAGCAGTTCTTC	CASSPTGTGGNEQFF
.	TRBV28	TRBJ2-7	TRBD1	TGTACCAGCATAGAGACAGGGGGAATCTACGAGCAGTACTTC	CTSIETGGIYEQYF
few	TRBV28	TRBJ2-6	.	TGTGCCAGCAGTCCCCCCGGGACTGGGGCCAACGTCCTGACTTTC	CASSPPGTGANVLTF